The 16 T cell receptor beta chains below come from one sample, sequenced in a study of blood T cell repertoires in COVID-19. Using immunoSEQ multiplex PCR, the repertoire was profiled, and TCRdb retains in-frame clones only, with some absent. The repertoire holds roughly 300,000 clones, with 70% to 90% as singletons. The specimen sequenced was PBMCs or T cells enriched from blood (not recorded which). The receptors derive from a middle-aged woman with acute COVID-19.

V is TRBV28 and J is TRBJ2-2; 11 bases agree with TRBD2. This CDR3 contains 14 residues. V shed 10 bases and J 6 bases; nucleotides not matched to a gene: 7. Germline CDR1 MDHEN, CDR2 SYDVKM. The CDR3 region has the DNA TGTGCCACGCTAGCGGGAGGTCTCTCCGGGGAGCTGTTTTTT. Its translation: CATLAGGLSGELFF. Looking up the rest from reference TRBV28 and TRBJ2-2 gives the full variable domain: DVKVTQSSRYLVKRTGEKVFLECVQDMDHENMFWYRQDPGLGLRLIYFSYDVKMKEKGDIPEGYSVSREKKERFSLILESASTNQTSMYLCATLAGGLSGELFFGEGSRLTVL.

V gene TRBV6-6 combines with J gene TRBJ1-1; D is perhaps TRBD1 (5 bases). The V end lost 5 bases, the J end lost 1 base, and 11 bases lay between the germline ends. Germline V gene data show CDR1 as MNHNY and CDR2 as SVGAGI (reference sequence). The CDR3 loop spans 14 amino acids. The CDR3 sequence: CASSPPTENTEAFF. The CDR3 DNA is TGTGCCAGCAGTCCGCCGACAGAGAACACTGAAGCTTTCTTT.

This chain links TRBV5-1 with TRBJ2-7; D is possibly TRBD1 (5 bases). This CDR3 comprises 15 residues. V lost 6 bases to trimming and J lost 0 bases, with 16 bases between them. Germline CDR1 and CDR2: SGHRS and YFSETQ. In DNA form, the CDR3 reads TGCGCCAGCACCGAAATGGGGCTTGGCTCCTACGAGCAGTACTTC. This codes for CASTEMGLGSYEQYF.

The V and J genes are TRBV9 and TRBJ1-1, with D uncertain. The CDR3 has 14 residues. Germline V gene sequence: CDR1 SGDLS, CDR2 YYNGEE. Deletions cut 4 bases from V and 1 base from J, with 11 bases between. The CDR3 nucleotides read TGTGCCAGCAGCCCCTCAGGAGGGAACACTGAAGCTTTCTTT. This encodes CASSPSGGNTEAFF.

The chain's CDR3 is CASSQDPGGSYNSPLHF. CDR3 DNA sequence: TGCGCCAGCAGCCAAGATCCCGGGGGCTCCTATAATTCACCCCTCCACTTT. This chain links TRBV4-3 with TRBJ1-6; weak D call: TRBD1 (5 bases). Deletions cut 0 bases from V and 0 bases from J, with 9 bases between. The CDR3 runs to 17 residues. The germline gives CDR1 LGHNA, CDR2 YSLEER.

The CDR3 sequence: CASSDSRTVHPYEQYF. The DNA of the CDR3 is TGTGCCAGCAGTGATAGCCGGACAGTCCATCCCTACGAGCAGTACTTC. V gene TRBV2 combines with J gene TRBJ2-7; D might be TRBD1 (6 bases). Germline CDR1 SNHLY, CDR2 FYNNEI. CDR3 length: 16 amino acids. Trimming took off 3 bases at V and 2 bases at J, with 17 bases between the two ends.

A single count supports this clone. Distinct nucleotide sequences in the sample also encode this CDR3. The chain links TRBV6-5 to TRBJ1-1, with a tentative D call TRBD1 (5 bases). Trimming took 2 bases from V and 1 from J, leaving 5 bases between them. Germline CDR1 MNHEY, CDR2 SVGAGI. The length of the CDR3 is 13 residues. The CDR3 nucleotides are TGTGCCAGCAGTTACGACAGGAACACTGAAGCTTTCTTT. Translating it yields CASSYDRNTEAFF.

The sample holds one count of this clone. The V gene is TRBV10-3, the J gene TRBJ2-1; 12 bases line up with TRBD2. The germline CDR1 and CDR2 sequences are ENHRY and SYGVKD. There are 15 residues in the CDR3. J was trimmed by 8 bases and V by 4 bases; bases with no gene match: 6. The CDR3: CAISGTSGVNYEQFF. The DNA for the CDR3 is TGTGCCATCAGTGGGACTAGCGGGGTTAACTATGAGCAGTTCTTC.

The chain carries TRBV7-2 and TRBJ2-3, with D perhaps TRBD2 (6 bases). The CDR3 is 16 amino acids. V lost 1 base, J lost 1 base, and 12 bases lay in between. Germline CDR1 and CDR2: SGHTA and FQGNSA. CDR3 residues: CASSLDSASGTDTQYF. The CDR3 DNA reads as TGTGCCAGCAGCTTAGACAGCGCTAGCGGCACAGATACGCAGTATTTT.

The V call is TRBV28, the J call TRBJ1-4; D is perhaps TRBD1 (5 bases). Per germline, CDR1 MDHEN and CDR2 SYDVKM. Trimming took 2 bases from V and 8 from J, leaving 15 bases between them. The CDR3 consists of 15 residues. The chain's CDR3 is CASSLGADVVEKLFF. In DNA form, the CDR3 reads TGTGCCAGCAGTTTAGGGGCGGACGTGGTGGAAAAACTGTTTTTT.

The CDR3 spells CSVQMQGNEQYF. The DNA for the CDR3 is TGCAGCGTTCAAATGCAGGGCAACGAGCAGTACTTC. The chain recombines TRBV29-1 with TRBJ2-7, with D perhaps TRBD1 (5 bases). The CDR3 spans 12 residues. The V end was cut by 5 bases, the J end by 5 bases, with 13 bases between. Germline-derived CDR1 and CDR2 are SQVTM and ANQGSEA.

This clone was detected only a few times. The DNA of the CDR3 is TGTGCCAGCTCACAGAGACAGGGAGCTAATTCACCCCTCCACTTT. This gives the protein CASSQRQGANSPLHF. V and J are TRBV18 and TRBJ1-6; 7 positions agree with TRBD1. V shed 4 bases and J 6 bases; nucleotides not matched to a gene: 6. CDR1 is KGHSH, CDR2 LQKENI, per germline. CDR3 length: 15 amino acids.

This clone was found once. The chain combines TRBV19 with TRBJ1-2; TRBD1 matches 9 bases. Germline V gives CDR1 LNHDA, CDR2 SQIVND (reference sequence). The CDR3 is made up of 15 amino acids. V trimming: 8 bases; J trimming: 2 bases; junction bases outside the gene matches: 9. The CDR3: CASPTGTGQNYGYTF. The CDR3 DNA reads as TGTGCCAGTCCGACAGGGACAGGGCAGAACTATGGCTACACCTTC.

The chain combines TRBV19 with TRBJ2-4; possible D gene TRBD1, 5 bases. Germline loops: CDR1 LNHDA, CDR2 SQIVND (reference sequence). Between the trimmed V and J ends, which lost 3 bases and 12 bases, there was a span of 15 bases. This CDR3 has 13 residues. CDR3 region: CASSIEKGWNQYF. The CDR3 region has the DNA TGTGCCAGTAGTATCGAGAAGGGGTGGAATCAGTACTTC.

This chain links TRBV5-4 with TRBJ2-2; 13 bases line up with TRBD2. After removal of 4 bases from V and 6 bases from J, the junction contained 3 bases not matched to a gene. Germline CDR1 SGHNT, CDR2 YYREEE (reference sequence). The CDR3 covers 15 residues. The CDR3 region is CASSQLAGGPGELFF. The CDR3, as DNA: TGTGCCAGCAGCCAACTAGCGGGGGGGCCCGGGGAGCTGTTTTTT.

The chain has TRBV29-1 and TRBJ2-7; D is unclear. Trimming removed 6 bases at V and 3 bases at J, with 9 bases between. Germline V CDR1 and CDR2: SQVTM, ANQGSEA. The CDR3 consists of 11 residues. This CDR3 reads CSVVGSYEQYF. The DNA of the CDR3 is TGCAGCGTCGTCGGTAGCTACGAGCAGTACTTC.